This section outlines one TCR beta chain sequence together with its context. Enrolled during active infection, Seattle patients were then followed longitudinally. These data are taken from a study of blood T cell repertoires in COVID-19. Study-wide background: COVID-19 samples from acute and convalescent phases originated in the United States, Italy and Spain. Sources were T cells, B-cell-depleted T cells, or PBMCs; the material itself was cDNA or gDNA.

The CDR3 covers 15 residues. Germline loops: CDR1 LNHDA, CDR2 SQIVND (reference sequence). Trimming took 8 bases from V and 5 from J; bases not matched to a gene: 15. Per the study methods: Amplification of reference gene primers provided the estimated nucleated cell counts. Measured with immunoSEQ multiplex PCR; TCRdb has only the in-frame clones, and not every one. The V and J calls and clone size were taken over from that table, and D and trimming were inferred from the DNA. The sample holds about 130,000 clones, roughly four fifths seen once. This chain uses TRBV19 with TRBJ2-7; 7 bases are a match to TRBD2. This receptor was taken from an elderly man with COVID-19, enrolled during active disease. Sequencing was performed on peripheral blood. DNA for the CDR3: TGTGCCAGTTCCCAATTGTGGGGGGGAGATGACGAGCAGTACTTC. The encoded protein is CASSQLWGGDDEQYF.